The 24 T cell receptor beta chains listed next were all sequenced from one sample in a study of CD8 T cells in Susac syndrome. With random hexamers, reverse transcription was performed on about 0.5 to 1 ug of RNA. TCRdb re-called the immunoSEQ multiplex PCR reads through MiXCR, storing one row per CDR3 protein. This sample has some 110,000 distinct CDR3 sequences; approximately 94% occur once, and the top ten carry around 0.38%. The sequencing input was CD8+ T cells from PBMCs. The receptors come from a human donor with Susac syndrome.

The chain carries TRBV6-5 and TRBJ2-7; possibly TRBD2 for D (6 bases). In germline, CDR1 is MNHEY, CDR2 SVGAGI. The CDR3 consists of 19 residues. Deletions cut 0 bases from V and 4 bases from J, with 25 bases between. As DNA, the CDR3 is TGTGCCAGCAGTTACTCGAAAGGGACGGCCGACCGCGGGGATTACGAGCAGTACTTC. Translated: CASSYSKGTADRGDYEQYF.

The rearrangement links TRBV12-3 or TRBV12-4 to TRBJ2-7; the D is unclear. The CDR3 runs to 12 residues. Trimming took off 3 bases at V and 3 bases at J, with 6 bases between the two ends. The CDR3 loop reads CASSFGSYEQYF. CDR3 in DNA: TGTGCCAGCAGTTTCGGAAGCTACGAGCAGTACTTC.

V and J are TRBV7-9 and TRBJ2-2, with 8 bases lining up with TRBD1. This CDR3 contains 15 residues. The ends lost 4 bases at V and 5 bases at J; junction bases unmatched: 6. Looked up from germline, CDR1 is SEHNR and CDR2 is FQNEAQ (reference sequence). The CDR3 here is CASSSDREGTGELFF. For the CDR3, the DNA is TGTGCCAGCAGCTCGGACAGGGAAGGAACCGGGGAGCTGTTTTTT.

V usage is TRBV4-1 and J usage is TRBJ2-7, with D perhaps being TRBD1 or TRBD2 (5 bases each). The germline V gene has CDR1 MGHRA and CDR2 YSYEKL. This CDR3 has 15 amino acids. Trimming left V 4 bases short and J 4 bases short, with 17 bases between. The CDR3 sequence: CASSPTFGAGYEQYF. The CDR3 DNA is TGCGCCAGCAGCCCCACTTTCGGGGCTGGGTACGAGCAGTACTTC.

This chain links TRBV14 with TRBJ2-5, with 8 positions matching TRBD2. The CDR3 consists of 15 residues. Per germline, CDR1 SGHDN and CDR2 FVKESK. V lost 1 base, J lost 0 bases, and 1 base stayed unmatched. The chain's CDR3 is CASSQGGGYQETQYF. CDR3 nucleotide sequence: TGTGCCAGCAGCCAAGGCGGGGGGTACCAAGAGACCCAGTACTTC.

The CDR3 DNA follows: TGCGCCAGCAGCTTAGGACTAGCGGGGGAACCCACAGATACGCAGTATTTT. This encodes CASSLGLAGEPTDTQYF. This chain uses TRBV5-1 with TRBJ2-3, with 13 bases lining up with TRBD2. The CDR3 has 17 residues. Germline V gene sequence: CDR1 SGHRS, CDR2 YFSETQ. Trimming took 2 bases from V and 2 from J; bases not matched to a gene: 5.

The chain combines TRBV7-8 with TRBJ2-2; no definite D call. Germline V lookup: CDR1 SGHVS, CDR2 FQNEAQ. Trimming stripped 3 bases from V and 0 bases from J, with 11 bases between. CDR3 length: 16 amino acids. The CDR3 here is CASSLFGPPNTGELFF. The CDR3 coding sequence is TGTGCCAGCAGCTTGTTTGGGCCGCCGAACACCGGGGAGCTGTTTTTT.

This chain joins TRBV7-6 and TRBJ2-7; 7 nucleotides match TRBD1. Germline CDR1 and CDR2: SGHVS and FNYEAQ. V lost 1 base, J lost 3 bases, and 9 bases stayed unmatched. The CDR3 loop spans 16 amino acids. DNA of the CDR3: TGTGCCAGCAGCTTAGGGGACGACAGGGTAGGCTACGAGCAGTACTTC. It yields the protein CASSLGDDRVGYEQYF.

This chain joins TRBV7-9 and TRBJ2-5, with D maybe TRBD2 (5 bases). The germline V gene encodes CDR1 SEHNR and CDR2 FQNEAQ (reference sequence). CDR3 size: 12 residues. V lost 8 bases and J 7 bases, leaving 14 bases between the germline ends. The CDR3 coding sequence is TGTGCCAGCCTAGGGAGAGGCGGGACCCAGTACTTC. This sequence encodes CASLGRGGTQYF.

The rearrangement joins TRBV3-1 to TRBJ2-1, with D maybe TRBD2 (6 bases). From germline, CDR1 is LGHDT and CDR2 YNNKEL (reference sequence). This CDR3 is 13 amino acids long. Between the trimmed V and J ends, which lost 1 base and 8 bases, there was a span of 9 bases. The chain's CDR3 is CASSQVASDEQFF. For the CDR3, the DNA is TGTGCCAGCAGCCAAGTTGCTAGCGATGAGCAGTTCTTC.

This chain links TRBV25-1 with TRBJ1-1, with 9 bases matching TRBD1. Trimming cost V 4 bases and J 3 bases; bases outside gene matches: 6. The CDR3 covers 15 residues. CDR1 is MGHDK and CDR2 is SYGVNS in the germline V gene. The CDR3 bases are TGTGCCAGCAGTGCGGGACAGGGACGGGACACTGAAGCTTTCTTT. Protein: CASSAGQGRDTEAFF.

The chain carries TRBV6-5 and TRBJ1-2; D ambiguous. CDR1 is MNHEY, CDR2 SVGAGI, per germline. The V end was cut by 5 bases, the J end by 4 bases, with 17 bases between. The CDR3 length is 15 residues. Here the CDR3 reads CASSIDGSLGYGYTF. Written as DNA, the CDR3 is TGTGCCAGCAGTATTGACGGATCTCTGGGCTATGGCTACACCTTC.

This sequence joins TRBV20-1 and TRBJ2-1; TRBD2 agrees at 10 bases. The CDR3 totals 15 residues. The germline V gene encodes CDR1 DFQATT and CDR2 SNEGSKA (reference sequence). After removal of 5 bases from V and 4 bases from J, the junction contained 8 bases not matched to a gene. CDR3 sequence (DNA): TGCAGTGCTCGGTCCCTAGCGGGGGAATACAATGAGCAGTTCTTC. This translates into CSARSLAGEYNEQFF.

The chain joins TRBV9 to TRBJ1-1; weak D call: TRBD1 (6 bases). The CDR3 length is 12 residues. Trimming removed 3 bases at V and 10 bases at J, with 13 bases between. CDR1 and CDR2 (germline): SGDLS, YYNGEE. CDR3 loop: CASSAGQGLAFF. The CDR3 region has the DNA TGTGCCAGCAGCGCCGGTCAGGGGCTAGCTTTCTTT.

The rearrangement uses TRBV19 and TRBJ2-2; no clear D. Trimming removed 3 bases at V and 4 bases at J, with 6 bases between. Looked up from germline, CDR1 is LNHDA and CDR2 is SQIVND (reference sequence). This CDR3 has 13 residues. The CDR3 nucleotides read TGTGCCAGTAGTATTGGCCCCACCGGGGAGCTGTTTTTT. It is translated as CASSIGPTGELFF.

The CDR3 protein is CASSGRRGGTDTQYF. The CDR3 bases are TGTGCCAGCAGTGGCCGGCGAGGCGGCACAGATACGCAGTATTTT. V and J are TRBV12-3 or TRBV12-4 and TRBJ2-3; D gene ambiguous. Trimming removed 5 bases at V and 1 base at J, with 13 bases between. The CDR3 length is 15 residues.

The chain joins TRBV11-2 to TRBJ2-1; 10 bases are shared with TRBD2. Germline loops: CDR1 SGHAT, CDR2 FQNNGV. The CDR3 totals 14 residues. The trim removed 4 bases at V and 7 bases at J, leaving 4 bases unmatched. DNA for the CDR3: TGTGCCAGCAGCTATAGCGGGGGGTGGAATGAGCAGTTCTTC. As protein: CASSYSGGWNEQFF.

This clonotype was seen a single time. The CDR3 region is CASSLVSGQGATEAFF. CDR3 coding DNA: TGCGCCAGCAGCTTGGTTTCGGGACAGGGGGCTACTGAAGCTTTCTTT. The chain recombines TRBV5-1 with TRBJ1-1, with 12 positions matching TRBD1. The germline CDR1 and CDR2 sequences are SGHRS and YFSETQ. CDR3 length equals 16 residues. Trimming removed 0 bases from V and 5 bases from J; junction bases left unmatched: 5.

V usage is TRBV3-1 and J usage is TRBJ2-5; 8 bases line up with TRBD1. This CDR3 has 16 residues. Unmatched junction bases numbered 6, after V lost 0 bases and J lost 3 bases. CDR1 and CDR2 (germline): LGHDT, YNNKEL (reference sequence). The CDR3 nucleotides are TGTGCCAGCAGCCAAGAGACCGGACAGGGTGAAGAGACCCAGTACTTC. Its protein product is CASSQETGQGEETQYF.

The CDR3 region is CASKSGGEYNEQFF. The DNA of the CDR3 is TGTGCCAGCAAGAGCGGGGGGGAATACAATGAGCAGTTCTTC. This chain links TRBV25-1 with TRBJ2-1; 10 bases are shared with TRBD2. V lost 7 bases and J lost 4; bases outside the gene matches: 4. Germline values: CDR1 MGHDK, CDR2 SYGVNS. This CDR3 is built from 14 residues.

The rearrangement joins TRBV12-3 or TRBV12-4 to TRBJ2-1; no clear D. The CDR3 extends over 15 amino acids. Trimming left V 3 bases short and J 4 bases short, with 13 bases between. The CDR3 loop reads CASSLGGFSYNEQFF. DNA for the CDR3: TGTGCCAGCAGTTTGGGTGGCTTTTCGTACAATGAGCAGTTCTTC.

This chain connects TRBV7-8 to TRBJ2-3, with 8 bases fitting TRBD2. The CDR3 sequence is 15 residues long. Germline V lookup: CDR1 SGHVS, CDR2 FQNEAQ. The ends lost 4 bases at V and 3 bases at J; junction bases unmatched: 6. CDR3 protein: CASSSIAGWTDTQYF. CDR3 coding DNA: TGTGCCAGCAGCTCAATAGCGGGGTGGACAGATACGCAGTATTTT.

The V gene is TRBV6-2 or TRBV6-3, the J gene TRBJ1-2; D is unclear. V lost 6 bases to trimming and J lost 2 bases, with 7 bases between them. The CDR3 sequence is 12 residues long. CDR1 and CDR2 from the germline V gene are MNHEY and SVGEGT. This chain's CDR3 is CASRGSNYGYTF. The CDR3, as DNA: TGTGCCAGCAGAGGGTCCAACTATGGCTACACCTTC.

This clonotype appeared once. This chain connects TRBV27 to TRBJ2-6, with D uncertain. Between the trimmed V and J ends, which lost 3 bases and 0 bases, there was a span of 15 bases. The germline gives CDR1 MNHEY, CDR2 SMNVEV (reference sequence). The length of the CDR3 is 18 residues. Here the CDR3 reads CASSLRDSSSSGANVLTF. The CDR3 DNA follows: TGTGCCAGCAGTTTGAGAGATTCCTCGTCCTCTGGGGCCAACGTCCTGACTTTC.